A selection of T cell receptor beta chains follows, all from one sample in a study of blood T cell repertoires in COVID-19. Measured with immunoSEQ multiplex PCR; TCRdb has only the in-frame clones, and not every one. The sample includes 150,000 to 190,000 clones, roughly nine tenths of them seen just once. The material sequenced was peripheral blood. The origin of the receptors is a woman aged 70-85 years with acute or convalescent COVID-19. CDR3s include the opening cysteine and the closing phenylalanine or tryptophan. The D gene is left open where the match is weak. Some rows have no size entry. The others give once, few or many, or a class for an expanded clone.

d_gene | j_gene | abundance | v_gene | CDR3aa | CDR3nt
TRBD1 | TRBJ2-2 | once | TRBV27 | CASSSDRVTGELFF | TGTGCCAGCAGTTCCGACAGGGTCACCGGGGAGCTGTTTTTT
NA | TRBJ1-1 | NA | TRBV5-1 | CASSLVPDRNEAFF | TGCGCCAGCAGCTTGGTCCCGGACAGAAATGAAGCTTTCTTT
TRBD2 | TRBJ2-5 | NA | TRBV11-2 | CASRFIGGAIQETQYF | TGTGCCAGCAGGTTCATCGGGGGGGCAATTCAAGAGACCCAGTACTTC
TRBD1 | TRBJ2-5 | NA | TRBV24-1 | CATSDPGTGGETQYF | TGTGCCACCAGTGACCCTGGGACAGGGGGAGAGACCCAGTACTTC
TRBD1 | TRBJ1-2 | few | TRBV28 | CASSPRDRQGGYGYTF | TGTGCCAGCAGTCCCCGGGACAGACAAGGGGGCTATGGCTACACCTTC
NA | TRBJ1-5 | once | TRBV18 | CASSLTEGAEPQHF | TGTGCCAGCTCGCTAACGGAGGGTGCGGAGCCCCAGCATTTT
NA | TRBJ1-2 | NA | TRBV19 | CASSIDNTIYGYTF | TGTGCCAGTAGTATAGATAATACTATCTATGGCTACACCTTC
NA | TRBJ1-1 | NA | TRBV3-1/TRBV3-2 | CASSRTAGAEAFF | TGTGCCAGCAGCCGAACCGCGGGAGCTGAAGCTTTCTTT
TRBD1 | TRBJ1-1 | NA | TRBV6-2/TRBV6-3 | CASSTGTGGSYEAFF | TGTGCCAGCAGCACAGGGACAGGGGGCTCCTATGAAGCTTTCTTT
TRBD1 | TRBJ2-7 | NA | TRBV4-3 | CASSQAGTGYDEQYF | TGCGCCAGCAGCCAGGCCGGGACAGGGTACGACGAGCAGTACTTC
TRBD2 | TRBJ2-5 | few | TRBV18 | CASSPLLLAGGRETQYF | TGTGCCAGCTCACCACTCCTGCTAGCGGGGGGTCGGGAGACCCAGTACTTC
NA | TRBJ2-6 | NA | TRBV4-2 | CASSQDWSPGDPGANVLTF | TGTGCCAGCAGCCAAGATTGGAGCCCGGGAGACCCTGGGGCCAACGTCCTGACTTTC
TRBD1 | TRBJ1-2 | NA | TRBV28 | CASSVLGQGGYGYTF | TGTGCCAGCAGTGTACTTGGACAGGGCGGCTATGGCTACACCTTC
NA | TRBJ1-2 | once | TRBV11-2 | CASSLGVYGYTF | TGTGCCAGCAGCTTAGGAGTCTATGGCTACACCTTC
NA | TRBJ1-4 | NA | TRBV5-1 | CASSLDWATAGTNEKLFF | TGCGCCAGCAGCTTGGACTGGGCGACGGCTGGGACTAATGAAAAACTGTTTTTT
NA | TRBJ2-5 | NA | TRBV3-1/TRBV3-2 | CASSGRVGEETQYF | TGTGCCAGCAGCGGGCGGGTGGGTGAAGAGACCCAGTACTTC
NA | TRBJ1-5 | NA | TRBV19 | CASSIGTENQPQHF | TGTGCCAGTAGTATAGGGACAGAGAATCAGCCCCAGCATTTT
NA | TRBJ2-6 | NA | TRBV14 | CASSQVWLSGANVLTF | TGTGCCAGCAGCCAAGTATGGCTCTCTGGGGCCAACGTCCTGACTTTC
TRBD2 | TRBJ2-3 | NA | TRBV29-1 | CSVGRGGAGVILTDTQYF | TGCAGCGTTGGAAGGGGGGGAGCGGGGGTTATTCTAACAGATACGCAGTATTTT
TRBD1 | TRBJ1-2 | NA | TRBV7-9 | CASSLVGGPNYGYTF | TGTGCCAGCAGCTTAGTAGGGGGCCCTAACTATGGCTACACCTTC
TRBD1 | TRBJ2-5 | once | TRBV5-6 | CASSLYRGIGETQYF | TGTGCCAGCAGCTTGTACAGGGGTATCGGAGAGACCCAGTACTTC
NA | TRBJ1-5 | NA | TRBV6-5 | CASRSGRSNQPQHF | TGTGCCAGCAGGTCAGGTAGGAGCAATCAGCCCCAGCATTTT
TRBD2 | TRBJ2-5 | NA | TRBV7-7 | CASSLAGTRGETQYF | TGTGCTAGCAGCTTAGCGGGGACTAGGGGTGAGACCCAGTACTTC
TRBD1 | TRBJ1-2 | NA | TRBV9 | CASSVDGQDYGYTF | TGTGCCAGCAGCGTAGATGGACAGGACTATGGCTACACCTTC
NA | TRBJ2-1 | NA | TRBV5-1 | CASSLYLDEQFF | TGCGCCAGCAGCTTGTATTTAGATGAGCAGTTCTTC
NA | TRBJ1-1 | NA | TRBV4-3 | CASSQGPTNTEAFF | TGCGCCAGCAGCCAGGGCCCTACCAACACTGAAGCTTTCTTT
NA | TRBJ1-6 | NA | TRBV20-1 | CSASAMSSYNSPLHF | TGCAGTGCTAGTGCCATGAGCTCCTATAATTCACCCCTCCACTTT
TRBD2 | TRBJ2-3 | NA | TRBV11-1 | CASSLRPRLAGKAQYF | TGTGCCAGCAGCTTAAGACCGCGACTAGCGGGAAAGGCGCAGTATTTT
NA | TRBJ2-2 | NA | TRBV24-1 | CATSDFRGSGELFF | TGTGCCACCAGTGATTTCAGGGGATCGGGGGAGCTGTTTTTT
TRBD1 | TRBJ1-2 | NA | TRBV4-1 | CASSQDLDRGHTF | TGCGCCAGCAGCCAAGACTTAGACAGGGGTCACACCTTC
TRBD1 | TRBJ1-2 | few | TRBV29-1 | CSVVPAPGQGSNYGYTF | TGCAGCGTTGTCCCCGCTCCTGGACAGGGGTCTAACTATGGCTACACCTTC
NA | TRBJ1-4 | NA | TRBV6-1 | CASSDGQLINEKLFF | TGTGCCAGCAGTGACGGACAGCTTATTAATGAAAAACTGTTTTTT
TRBD1 | TRBJ2-2 | NA | TRBV5-6 | CASSRDRGTAGELFF | TGTGCCAGCAGCCGAGACAGGGGGACGGCCGGGGAGCTGTTTTTT
NA | TRBJ2-5 | NA | TRBV5-1 | CASSLAPGDQETQYF | TGCGCCAGCAGCTTGGCCCCAGGGGACCAAGAGACCCAGTACTTC
TRBD2 | TRBJ2-1 | NA | TRBV10-2 | CASRQPTSGSYNEQFF | TGCGCCAGCAGACAACCCACTAGCGGTTCCTACAATGAGCAGTTCTTC
TRBD1 | TRBJ2-7 | once | TRBV6-5 | CASRQNRGVAYEQYF | TGTGCCAGCAGGCAAAACAGGGGGGTGGCCTACGAGCAGTACTTC
NA | TRBJ1-6 | NA | TRBV7-9 | CASSFLDRLGDSPLHF | TGTGCCAGCAGCTTCCTTGACAGGTTGGGAGATTCACCCCTCCACTTT
NA | TRBJ1-6 | NA | TRBV9 | CASSVGTLRSPLHF | TGTGCCAGCAGCGTAGGGACTCTCAGATCACCCCTCCACTTT
NA | TRBJ1-3 | NA | TRBV14 | CASSQDYSGNTIYF | TGTGCCAGCAGCCAAGATTACTCTGGAAACACCATATATTTT
NA | TRBJ1-2 | NA | TRBV4-1 | CASSQVRGSYGYTF | TGCGCCAGCAGCCAAGTAAGGGGCTCCTATGGCTACACCTTC
NA | TRBJ2-1 | few | TRBV4-1 | CASSRLIQGSSYNEQFF | TGCGCCAGCAGCCGTCTCATACAGGGAAGCTCCTACAATGAGCAGTTCTTC
TRBD2 | TRBJ2-5 | NA | TRBV2 | CARQLAGLGTQYF | TGTGCCAGACAACTAGCGGGGTTGGGGACCCAGTACTTC
TRBD1 | TRBJ1-4 | NA | TRBV6-5 | CASIGSGGEKLFF | TGTGCCAGCATAGGGTCAGGGGGAGAAAAACTGTTTTTT
TRBD1 | TRBJ2-1 | NA | TRBV5-1 | CASTPTGYNEQFF | TGCGCCAGCACTCCGACAGGGTACAATGAGCAGTTCTTC
TRBD1 | TRBJ1-2 | NA | TRBV3-1/TRBV3-2 | CASSPPGQGEGNTF | TGTGCCAGCAGCCCCCCGGGGCAGGGGGAAGGAAACACCTTC
NA | TRBJ1-3 | NA | TRBV27 | CASRESSGNTIYF | TGTGCCAGCAGGGAGAGCTCTGGAAACACCATATATTTT
TRBD1 | TRBJ2-5 | once | TRBV11-2 | CASSPRPTGGLETQYF | TGTGCCAGCAGCCCCCGCCCGACAGGGGGTCTCGAGACCCAGTACTTC
NA | TRBJ2-2 | NA | TRBV18 | CASSPSPGTNPNTGELFF | TGTGCCAGCTCACCATCTCCCGGGACAAACCCGAACACCGGGGAGCTGTTTTTT
TRBD1 | TRBJ1-4 | NA | TRBV4-3 | CASSQDRNRGQRPRNEKLFF | TGCGCCAGCAGCCAAGACCGGAACAGGGGGCAAAGACCTCGAAATGAAAAACTGTTTTTT
NA | TRBJ1-1 | NA | TRBV14 | CASSRGTSYMNTEAFF | TGTGCCAGCAGCCGAGGGACAAGCTACATGAACACTGAAGCTTTCTTT
TRBD2 | TRBJ2-5 | few | TRBV6-5 | CASSYPGGGETQYF | TGTGCCAGCAGTTACCCGGGCGGGGGGGAGACCCAGTACTTC
TRBD2 | TRBJ2-5 | NA | TRBV6-5 | CASSYTLLAAKETQYF | TGTGCCAGCAGTTACACTCTACTAGCGGCTAAAGAGACCCAGTACTTC
NA | TRBJ1-3 | once | TRBV10-3 | CAISSGGTIYF | TGTGCCATCAGTTCGGGGGGCACCATATATTTT
NA | TRBJ1-4 | NA | TRBV5-5 | CASSIPPNEKLFF | TGTGCCAGCAGTATCCCCCCTAATGAAAAACTGTTTTTT
TRBD1 | TRBJ1-1 | NA | TRBV7-2 | CASSFDRGWTEAFF | TGTGCCAGCAGCTTCGACAGGGGTTGGACTGAAGCTTTCTTT
TRBD2 | TRBJ2-7 | NA | TRBV10-2 | CASSSSGGTSYEQYF | TGCGCCAGCAGCTCTAGCGGGGGCACCTCCTACGAGCAGTACTTC